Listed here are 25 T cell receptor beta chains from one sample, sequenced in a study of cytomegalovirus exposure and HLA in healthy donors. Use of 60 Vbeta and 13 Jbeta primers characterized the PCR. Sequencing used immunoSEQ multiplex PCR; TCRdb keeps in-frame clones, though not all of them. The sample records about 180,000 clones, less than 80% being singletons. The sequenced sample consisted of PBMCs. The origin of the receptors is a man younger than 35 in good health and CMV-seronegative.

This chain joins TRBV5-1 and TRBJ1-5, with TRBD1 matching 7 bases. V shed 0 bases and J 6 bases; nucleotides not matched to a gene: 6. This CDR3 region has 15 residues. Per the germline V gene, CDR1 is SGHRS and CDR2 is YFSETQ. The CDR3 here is CASSLAGQVFQPQHF. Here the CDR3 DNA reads TGCGCCAGCAGCTTGGCCGGACAGGTCTTTCAGCCCCAGCATTTT.

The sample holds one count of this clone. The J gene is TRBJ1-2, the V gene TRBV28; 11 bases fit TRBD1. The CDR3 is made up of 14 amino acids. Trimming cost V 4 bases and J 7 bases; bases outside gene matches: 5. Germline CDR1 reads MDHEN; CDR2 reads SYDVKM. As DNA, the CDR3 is TGTGCCAGCAGTTCCCGGACAGGGGGCGGTGGCTACACCTTC. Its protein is CASSSRTGGGGYTF.

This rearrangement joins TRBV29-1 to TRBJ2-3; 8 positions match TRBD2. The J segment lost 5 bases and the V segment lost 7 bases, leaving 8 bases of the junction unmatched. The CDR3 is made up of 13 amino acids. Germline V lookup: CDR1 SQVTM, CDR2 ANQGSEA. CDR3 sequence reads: CSGLGAGGDTQYF. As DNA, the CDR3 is TGCAGCGGCCTTGGGGCGGGGGGAGATACGCAGTATTTT.

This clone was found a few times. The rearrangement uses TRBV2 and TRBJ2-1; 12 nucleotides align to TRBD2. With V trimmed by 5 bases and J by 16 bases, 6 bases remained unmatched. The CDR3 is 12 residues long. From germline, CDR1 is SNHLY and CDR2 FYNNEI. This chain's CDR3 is CASSLASGGAFF. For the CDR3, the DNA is TGTGCCAGCAGTCTCGCTAGCGGGGGGGCCTTCTTC.

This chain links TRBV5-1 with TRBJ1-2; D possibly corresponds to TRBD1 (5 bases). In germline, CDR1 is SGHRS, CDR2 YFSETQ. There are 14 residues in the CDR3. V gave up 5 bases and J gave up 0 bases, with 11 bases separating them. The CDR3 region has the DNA TGCGCCAGCAGGCCGCCAGGGCCTAACTATGGCTACACCTTC. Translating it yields CASRPPGPNYGYTF.

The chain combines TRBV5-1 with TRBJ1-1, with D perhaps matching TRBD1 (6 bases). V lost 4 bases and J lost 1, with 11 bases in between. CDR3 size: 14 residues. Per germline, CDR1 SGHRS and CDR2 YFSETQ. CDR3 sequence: CASSTATGNTEAFF. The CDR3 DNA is TGCGCCAGCAGCACGGCGACAGGGAACACTGAAGCTTTCTTT.

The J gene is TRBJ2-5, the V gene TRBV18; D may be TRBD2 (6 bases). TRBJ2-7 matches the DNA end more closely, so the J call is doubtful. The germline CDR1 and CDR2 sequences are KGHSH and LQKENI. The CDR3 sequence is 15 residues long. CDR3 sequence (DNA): TGTGCCAGCTCACCAATGGAGGGAGTCTCCTACGAGCAGTACTTC. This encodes CASSPMEGVSYEQYF.

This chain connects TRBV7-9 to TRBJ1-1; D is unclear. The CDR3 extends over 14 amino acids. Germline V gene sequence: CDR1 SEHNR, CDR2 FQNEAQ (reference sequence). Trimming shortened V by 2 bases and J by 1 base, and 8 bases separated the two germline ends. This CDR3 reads CASSLFGENTEAFF. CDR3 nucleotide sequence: TGTGCCAGCAGCTTATTCGGGGAGAACACTGAAGCTTTCTTT. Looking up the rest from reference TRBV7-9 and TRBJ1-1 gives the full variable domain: DTGVSQNPRHKITKRGQNVTFRCDPISEHNRLYWYRQTLGQGPEFLTYFQNEAQLEKSRLLSDRFSAERPKGSFSTLEIQRTEQGDSAMYLCASSLFGENTEAFFGQGTRLTVV.

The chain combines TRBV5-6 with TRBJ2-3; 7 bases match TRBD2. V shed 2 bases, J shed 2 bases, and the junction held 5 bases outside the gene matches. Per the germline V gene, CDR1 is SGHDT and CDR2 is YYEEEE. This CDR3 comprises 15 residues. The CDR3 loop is CASSLLAPNTDTQYF. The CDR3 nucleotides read TGTGCCAGCAGCTTACTAGCGCCCAACACAGATACGCAGTATTTT.

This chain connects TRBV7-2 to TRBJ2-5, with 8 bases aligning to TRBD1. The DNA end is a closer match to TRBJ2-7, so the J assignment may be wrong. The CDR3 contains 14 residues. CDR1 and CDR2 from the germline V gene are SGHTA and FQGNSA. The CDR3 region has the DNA TGTGCCAGCAGCTTAGGTCCAGGGGGCAACGAGCAGTACTTC. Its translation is CASSLGPGGNEQYF.

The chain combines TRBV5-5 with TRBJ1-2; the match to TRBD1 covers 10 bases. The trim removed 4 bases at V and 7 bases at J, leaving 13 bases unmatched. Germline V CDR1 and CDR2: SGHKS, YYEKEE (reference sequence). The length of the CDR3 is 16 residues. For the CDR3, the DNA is TGTGCCAGCAGCCACCCCAGTCGACAGGGGGCGGCTGGCTACACCTTC. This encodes CASSHPSRQGAAGYTF.

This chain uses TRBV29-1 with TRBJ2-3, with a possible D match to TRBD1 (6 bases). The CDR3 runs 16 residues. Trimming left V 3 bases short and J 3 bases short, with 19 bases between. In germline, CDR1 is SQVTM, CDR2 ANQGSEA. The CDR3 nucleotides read TGCAGCGTTGACTTTTGGGGGCCGCAAAGGACAGATACGCAGTATTTT. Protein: CSVDFWGPQRTDTQYF.

The CDR3 is CSVETSQGTTYEQYF. DNA for the CDR3: TGCAGCGTTGAAACGTCCCAGGGGACCACCTACGAGCAGTACTTC. The chain recombines TRBV29-1 with TRBJ2-7; possibly TRBD1 for D (6 bases). CDR3 size: 15 residues. The germline V gene has CDR1 SQVTM and CDR2 ANQGSEA. V shed 2 bases and J shed 2 bases, with 16 bases lying between them.

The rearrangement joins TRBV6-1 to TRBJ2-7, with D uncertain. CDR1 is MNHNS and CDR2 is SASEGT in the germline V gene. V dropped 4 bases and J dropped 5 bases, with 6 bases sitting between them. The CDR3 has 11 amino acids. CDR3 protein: CASSGHDEQYF. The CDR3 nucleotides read TGTGCCAGCAGTGGACATGACGAGCAGTACTTC.

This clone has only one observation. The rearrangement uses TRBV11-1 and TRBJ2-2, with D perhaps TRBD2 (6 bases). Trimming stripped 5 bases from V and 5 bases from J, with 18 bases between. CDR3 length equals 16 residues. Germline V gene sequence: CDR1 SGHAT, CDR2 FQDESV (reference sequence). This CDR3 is CASSPAGLARTGELFF. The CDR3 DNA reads TGTGCCAGCAGCCCTGCGGGGCTAGCGAGGACCGGGGAGCTGTTTTTT.

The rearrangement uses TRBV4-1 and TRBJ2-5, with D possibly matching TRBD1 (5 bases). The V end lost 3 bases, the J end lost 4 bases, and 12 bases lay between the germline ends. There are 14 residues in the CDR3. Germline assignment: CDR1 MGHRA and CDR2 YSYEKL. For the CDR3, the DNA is TGCGCCAGCAGCCATTCAGGGTTGCTAGAGACCCAGTACTTC. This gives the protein CASSHSGLLETQYF.

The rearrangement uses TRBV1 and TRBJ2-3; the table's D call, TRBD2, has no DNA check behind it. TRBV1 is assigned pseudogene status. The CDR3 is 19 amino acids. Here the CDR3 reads CTSSQDRNQLAGGTDTQYF. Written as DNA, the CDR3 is TGCACCAGCAGCCAAGATAGGAACCAGCTTGCGGGGGGGACAGATACGCAGTATTTT.

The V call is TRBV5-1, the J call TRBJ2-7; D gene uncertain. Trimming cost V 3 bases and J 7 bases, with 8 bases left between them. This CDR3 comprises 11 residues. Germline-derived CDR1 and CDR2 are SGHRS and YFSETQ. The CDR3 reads CASSSLEEQYF. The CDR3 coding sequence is TGCGCCAGCAGCTCCCTAGAAGAGCAGTACTTC.

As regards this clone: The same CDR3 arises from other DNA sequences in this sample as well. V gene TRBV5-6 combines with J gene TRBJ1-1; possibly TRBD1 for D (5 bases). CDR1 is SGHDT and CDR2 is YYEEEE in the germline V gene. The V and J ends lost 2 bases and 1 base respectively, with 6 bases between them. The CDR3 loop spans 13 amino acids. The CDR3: CASSLTGNTEAFF. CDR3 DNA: TGTGCCAGCAGCTTAACAGGGAACACTGAAGCTTTCTTT.

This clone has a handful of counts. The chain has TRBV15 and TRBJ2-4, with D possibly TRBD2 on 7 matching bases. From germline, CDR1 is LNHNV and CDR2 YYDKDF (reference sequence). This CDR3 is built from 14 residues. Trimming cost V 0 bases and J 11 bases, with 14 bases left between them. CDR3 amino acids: CATSRDGGGTVQYF. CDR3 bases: TGTGCCACCAGCAGAGATGGCGGGGGCACGGTTCAGTACTTC.

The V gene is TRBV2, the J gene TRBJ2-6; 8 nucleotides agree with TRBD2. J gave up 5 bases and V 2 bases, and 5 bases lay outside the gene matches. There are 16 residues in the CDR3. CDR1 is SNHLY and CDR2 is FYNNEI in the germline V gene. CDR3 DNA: TGTGCCAGCAGTGAATCGGGGGGGCGCAGGGCCAACGTCCTGACTTTC. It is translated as CASSESGGRRANVLTF.

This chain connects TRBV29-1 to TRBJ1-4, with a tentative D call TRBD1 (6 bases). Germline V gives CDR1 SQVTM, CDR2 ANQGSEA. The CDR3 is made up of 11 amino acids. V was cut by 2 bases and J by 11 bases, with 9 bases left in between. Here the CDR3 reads CSVERTGKLFF. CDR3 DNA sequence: TGCAGCGTTGAAAGAACAGGGAAACTGTTTTTT.

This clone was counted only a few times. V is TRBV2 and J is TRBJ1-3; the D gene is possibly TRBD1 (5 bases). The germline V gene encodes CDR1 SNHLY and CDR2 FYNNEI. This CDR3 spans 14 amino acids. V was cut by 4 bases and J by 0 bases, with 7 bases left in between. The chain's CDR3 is CASSVGGSGNTIYF. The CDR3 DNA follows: TGTGCCAGCAGTGTGGGGGGCTCTGGAAACACCATATATTTT.

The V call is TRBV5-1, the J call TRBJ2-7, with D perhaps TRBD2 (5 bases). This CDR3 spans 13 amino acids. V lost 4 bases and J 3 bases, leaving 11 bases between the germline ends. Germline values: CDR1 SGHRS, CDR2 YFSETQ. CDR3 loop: CASSGGLFYEQYF. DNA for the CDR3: TGCGCCAGCAGCGGCGGGCTCTTCTACGAGCAGTACTTC. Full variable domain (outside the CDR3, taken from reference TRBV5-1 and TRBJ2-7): KAGVTQTPRYLIKTRGQQVTLSCSPISGHRSVSWYQQTPGQGLQFLFEYFSETQRNKGNFPGRFSGRQFSNSRSEMNVSTLELGDSALYLCASSGGLFYEQYFGPGTRLTVT.

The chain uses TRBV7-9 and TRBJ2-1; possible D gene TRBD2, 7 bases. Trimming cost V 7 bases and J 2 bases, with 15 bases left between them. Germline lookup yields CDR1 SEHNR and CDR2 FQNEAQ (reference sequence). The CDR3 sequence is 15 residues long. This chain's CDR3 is CASMRAGGPYNEQFF. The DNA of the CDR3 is TGTGCCAGCATGCGGGCCGGGGGGCCCTACAATGAGCAGTTCTTC.